The rows below give T cell receptor beta chains drawn from one sample of a study of T cell responses to AZD1222 COVID-19 vaccine. The method was immunoSEQ multiplex PCR; TCRdb's version includes in-frame clones alone and lacks a portion of them. The sample lists 120,000 or so clones, about 89% occurring once. Sequencing used peripheral blood, obtained on day 0 of AZD1222 vaccination. The source of these receptors is an adult in good health. The CDR3 runs from the conserved cysteine through the conserved F or W. Size is omitted from some rows. Given values are once, few, many or a class for expanded clones.

V gene	clone size	J gene	CDR3 protein
TRBV30	-	TRBJ1-2	CAWISRSPTGGYTF
TRBV5-6	-	TRBJ1-6	CASSLRLTDNSPLHF
TRBV27	-	TRBJ2-1	CASSYTLAGGPSEQFF
TRBV5-1	few	TRBJ1-4	CASSLGPGLDEKLFF
TRBV5-1	-	TRBJ2-2	CASSLGLVGVGGELFF
TRBV15	once	TRBJ2-5	CATSTGGGQETQYF
TRBV30	-	TRBJ2-3	CAWSKAGLTDTQYF
TRBV5-6	-	TRBJ2-7	CASSSETWYNYEQYF
TRBV2	-	TRBJ1-5	CASSEGNQPQHF
TRBV5-5	-	TRBJ1-1	CASSLGARTEAFF
TRBV29-1	-	TRBJ1-2	CSVEVLNTGGFDYGYTF
TRBV10-3	-	TRBJ2-7	CAISEQGQQYF
TRBV2	once	TRBJ1-2	CASKGEYYGYTF
TRBV9	-	TRBJ1-1	CASSVKGEGATEAFF
TRBV6-5	-	TRBJ1-3	CASSQDRASGNTIYF
TRBV7-3	-	TRBJ2-1	CASSFRDRGGGEQFF
TRBV7-2	-	TRBJ2-2	CASSITGTGELFF
TRBV18	once	TRBJ1-4	CASSLTGKEKLFF
TRBV7-9	-	TRBJ1-1	CASSSPTTREGQQNTEAFF
TRBV19	-	TRBJ1-4	CASSGAGTANEKLFF
TRBV19	-	TRBJ2-1	CASSMPVGREQFF
TRBV6-5	-	TRBJ2-5	CASIGYRETQYF
TRBV10-3	-	TRBJ1-4	CAISPEDRADSEKLFF
TRBV3-1/TRBV3-2	-	TRBJ2-2	CASSPGLAGNTGELFF
TRBV6-6	-	TRBJ1-1	CATSQGAVTREAFF
TRBV7-2	-	TRBJ2-1	CASSLDRETFSYNEQFF
TRBV3-1/TRBV3-2	-	TRBJ2-2	CASSSQGVGTGELFF
TRBV7-7	-	TRBJ2-2	CASSRTETGELFF
TRBV9	-	TRBJ2-1	CASSPPGTSGYNEQFF
TRBV6-5	-	TRBJ2-3	CASSLRGGTDTQYF
TRBV19	-	TRBJ1-2	CASSMSLLANYGYTF
TRBV28	-	TRBJ2-1	CASSSMGLEPYNEQFF
TRBV29-1	once	TRBJ1-4	CSVEEKGTTLFF
TRBV27	-	TRBJ1-1	CASRRQQHTEAFF
TRBV5-1	-	TRBJ2-1	CASSAIGQGARNEQFF